The 29 T cell receptor beta chains below all came from one sample that was sequenced in a study of T cells in localized non-small cell lung cancer. The method was immunoSEQ multiplex PCR; TCRdb's version includes in-frame clones alone and lacks a portion of them. Seen here are about 52,000 clones, around 84% observed once, and the top ten hold roughly 16%. The material was PBMCs, obtained before any cancer treatment. The receptors derive from a female donor with stage II lung adenocarcinoma.

The chain employs TRBV28 and TRBJ1-1; a possible D gene is TRBD1 (6 bases). The CDR3 has 14 amino acids. V lost 3 bases and J lost 1, with 9 bases in between. Germline V gene lookup returns CDR1 MDHEN and CDR2 SYDVKM. CDR3 DNA sequence: TGTGCCAGCAGTTTTCCAGGGGCGAACACTGAAGCTTTCTTT. It translates to CASSFPGANTEAFF. The variable domain in full, with the rest retrieved from reference TRBV28 and TRBJ1-1, is DVKVTQSSRYLVKRTGEKVFLECVQDMDHENMFWYRQDPGLGLRLIYFSYDVKMKEKGDIPEGYSVSREKKERFSLILESASTNQTSMYLCASSFPGANTEAFFGQGTRLTVV.

The V call is TRBV15, the J call TRBJ2-1; no firm D call. Germline lookup yields CDR1 LNHNV and CDR2 YYDKDF (reference sequence). Trimming took off 0 bases at V and 10 bases at J, with 10 bases between the two ends. The CDR3 is made up of 13 amino acids. Written as DNA, the CDR3 is TGTGCCACCAGCAGAGATCGGTCTAGAGAGCAGTTCTTC. Protein: CATSRDRSREQFF.

This chain links TRBV5-1 with TRBJ2-7; the match to TRBD1 covers 7 bases. CDR3 size: 14 residues. Looked up from germline, CDR1 is SGHRS and CDR2 is YFSETQ. The V and J ends lost 3 bases and 0 bases, in that order; junction bases with no gene match: 3. The CDR3 region has the DNA TGCGCCAGCAGCTCGGGACAGTACTCCTACGAGCAGTACTTC. Protein sequence: CASSSGQYSYEQYF.

The chain combines TRBV11-2 with TRBJ1-2; D unclear. The CDR3 spans 13 residues. V gave up 1 base and J gave up 8 bases, with 11 bases separating them. The germline V gene has CDR1 SGHAT and CDR2 FQNNGV. CDR3 loop: CASSLGRVGGYTF. The CDR3 nucleotides read TGTGCCAGCAGCTTAGGCCGGGTGGGCGGCTACACCTTC.

The chain couples TRBV7-8 to TRBJ1-6, with 9 bases lining up with TRBD1. With V trimmed by 1 base and J by 0 bases, 10 bases remained unmatched. This CDR3 region has 20 residues. CDR1 is SGHVS and CDR2 is FQNEAQ in the germline V gene. The CDR3 protein is CASSLGVGTGLSSYNSPLHF. Here the CDR3 DNA reads TGTGCCAGCAGCTTAGGGGTGGGGACAGGGCTGAGCTCCTATAATTCACCCCTCCACTTT.

This clone occurred once. The chain employs TRBV28 and TRBJ1-2; 8 positions agree with TRBD1. Germline V CDR1 and CDR2: MDHEN, SYDVKM. The CDR3 runs to 17 residues. With V trimmed by 5 bases and J by 4 bases, 15 bases remained unmatched. Here the CDR3 DNA reads TGTGCCAGCAGTAGAAGCGGAAGGACAGGGTTGGGCTATGGCTACACCTTC. Translation: CASSRSGRTGLGYGYTF.

The rearrangement links TRBV19 to TRBJ2-5; 11 nucleotides agree with TRBD1. Germline V gene sequence: CDR1 LNHDA, CDR2 SQIVND (reference sequence). CDR3 length: 16 residues. V shed 6 bases, J shed 4 bases, and the junction held 10 bases outside the gene matches. The CDR3 sequence: CASSTAGTGGGETQYF. DNA of the CDR3: TGTGCCAGTAGCACCGCCGGGACAGGGGGGGGAGAGACCCAGTACTTC.

CDR3 loop: CASGLGDRTGELFF. The CDR3 nucleotides read TGTGCTAGTGGTTTGGGCGACAGAACCGGGGAGCTGTTTTTT. This chain joins TRBV12-5 and TRBJ2-2, with D tentatively TRBD1 (5 bases). With 1 base removed from V and 5 bases from J, the gap between germline ends came to 8 bases. The CDR3 extends over 14 amino acids. Germline V CDR1 and CDR2: LGHNT, FRNRAP.

V and J are TRBV5-5 and TRBJ1-1; D is perhaps TRBD1 (5 bases). V was trimmed by 0 bases and J by 5 bases, leaving 14 bases between them. CDR1 SGHKS and CDR2 YYEKEE come from the germline V gene (reference sequence). The CDR3 extends over 15 amino acids. The CDR3 DNA reads as TGTGCCAGCAGCTTGGTGGGCAGGGCTTCGACTGAAGCTTTCTTT. It codes for CASSLVGRASTEAFF.

The gene calls are TRBV19 and TRBJ1-2; 10 bases match TRBD1. Germline V gene sequence: CDR1 LNHDA, CDR2 SQIVND (reference sequence). Germline trimming cut 8 bases from V and 8 bases from J; bases unmatched to any gene: 11. The CDR3 runs to 14 residues. CDR3 sequence reads: CASGPGQGNWGYTF. CDR3 DNA sequence: TGTGCCAGTGGTCCGGGACAGGGGAATTGGGGCTACACCTTC.

The chain recombines TRBV13 with TRBJ2-1; TRBD2 matches 10 bases. The CDR3 is 14 amino acids. Germline lookup yields CDR1 PRHDT and CDR2 FYEKMQ (reference sequence). V trimming: 5 bases; J trimming: 8 bases; junction bases outside the gene matches: 6. CDR3 sequence reads: CASSASGTSDEQFF. The CDR3 nucleotides are TGTGCCAGCAGCGCGTCCGGGACTAGCGATGAGCAGTTCTTC. The whole variable domain, remainder taken from reference TRBV13 and TRBJ2-1, is AAGVIQSPRHLIKEKRETATLKCYPIPRHDTVYWYQQGPGQDPQFLISFYEKMQSDKGSIPDRFSAQQFSDYHSELNMSSLELGDSALYFCASSASGTSDEQFFGPGTRLTVL.

The V gene is TRBV29-1, the J gene TRBJ1-2, with no clear D. The V gene's germline CDR1 is SQVTM and CDR2 ANQGSEA. The CDR3 contains 10 residues. Between the trimmed V and J ends, which lost 5 bases and 7 bases, there was a span of 8 bases. The CDR3 DNA follows: TGCAGCGTTCTCGAGGGTGGCTACACCTTC. Protein: CSVLEGGYTF.

The chain uses TRBV15 and TRBJ2-7; the D is unclear. Germline CDR1 and CDR2: LNHNV and YYDKDF (reference sequence). This CDR3 contains 14 residues. Trimming stripped 1 base from V and 3 bases from J, with 10 bases between. CDR3 in amino acids: CATSRGKEGYEQYF. CDR3 coding DNA: TGTGCCACCAGCAGAGGGAAAGAAGGCTACGAGCAGTACTTC.

The sample holds a few counts of this clone. The chain uses TRBV9 and TRBJ2-7; 8 bases agree with TRBD1. CDR1 and CDR2 from the germline V gene are SGDLS and YYNGEE. The ends lost 0 bases at V and 7 bases at J; junction bases unmatched: 9. The CDR3 loop spans 15 amino acids. CDR3: CASSVDPQGAREQYF. CDR3 nucleotides: TGTGCCAGCAGCGTAGACCCCCAGGGGGCGAGGGAGCAGTACTTC.

V is TRBV14 and J is TRBJ1-2; no reliable D call. Trimming took 4 bases from V and 2 from J, leaving 20 bases between them. From germline, CDR1 is SGHDN and CDR2 FVKESK. The CDR3 sequence is 17 residues long. CDR3 residues: CASSLLGGTSLNYGYTF. The CDR3 DNA reads as TGTGCCAGCAGCCTCCTAGGCGGCACATCCTTAAACTATGGCTACACCTTC.

For the CDR3, the DNA is TGTGCCAGCAGCGGGGACAGCCGCACAGATACGCAGTATTTT. This gives the protein CASSGDSRTDTQYF. V is TRBV9 and J is TRBJ2-3, with 7 nucleotides matching TRBD1. Germline values: CDR1 SGDLS, CDR2 YYNGEE. Trimming cost V 3 bases and J 1 base; bases outside gene matches: 2. This CDR3 comprises 14 residues.

The rearrangement links TRBV7-8 to TRBJ1-4; D perhaps matches TRBD1 (5 bases). The CDR3 is 14 amino acids. With 5 bases removed from V and 8 bases from J, the gap between germline ends came to 15 bases. Germline V lookup: CDR1 SGHVS, CDR2 FQNEAQ. The CDR3 here is CASSRVDPGEKLFF. CDR3 sequence (DNA): TGTGCCAGCAGCCGGGTGGACCCAGGGGAAAAACTGTTTTTT.

DNA of the CDR3: TGTGCCAGCAGCGCGGACAGGGGGCAGGGGGACACTGAAGCTTTCTTT. Its translation: CASSADRGQGDTEAFF. J is TRBJ1-1 and V is TRBV9, with 11 bases lining up with TRBD1. The V gene's germline CDR1 is SGDLS and CDR2 YYNGEE. After removal of 3 bases from V and 3 bases from J, the junction contained 7 bases not matched to a gene. The CDR3 covers 16 residues.

The gene calls are TRBV7-7 and TRBJ2-2; TRBD1 is a possible D gene (5 bases). The CDR3 is 16 amino acids. Germline lookup yields CDR1 SSHAT and CDR2 FNYEAQ (reference sequence). The V and J ends lost 3 bases and 0 bases respectively, with 11 bases between them. CDR3 sequence reads: CASSLSTAANTGELFF. As DNA, the CDR3 is TGTGCCAGCAGCTTGTCGACAGCCGCGAACACCGGGGAGCTGTTTTTT.

J is TRBJ1-1 and V is TRBV6-6; no clear D. CDR1 is MNHNY and CDR2 is SVGAGI in the germline V gene (reference sequence). CDR3 length: 14 amino acids. Trimming cost V 7 bases and J 2 bases, with 14 bases left between them. CDR3 bases: TGTGCCAGCACCCCCCCCGGCAGAAACACTGAAGCTTTCTTT. Its translation is CASTPPGRNTEAFF.

The chain employs TRBV28 and TRBJ2-4; TRBD1 aligns across 8 bases. CDR3 length: 16 amino acids. V lost 5 bases and J lost 2; bases outside the gene matches: 8. CDR1 MDHEN and CDR2 SYDVKM come from the germline V gene. CDR3 nucleotide sequence: TGTGCCAGCAGTCCAGGGACAGGCGTACCCAAAAACATTCAGTACTTC. It specifies CASSPGTGVPKNIQYF.

The gene calls are TRBV9 and TRBJ1-2; D not certain. The germline CDR1 and CDR2 sequences are SGDLS and YYNGEE. The V end lost 0 bases, the J end lost 1 base, and 7 bases lay between the germline ends. The CDR3 loop spans 14 amino acids. CDR3 protein: CASSVDVNNYGYTF. The CDR3 DNA reads as TGTGCCAGCAGCGTAGACGTCAATAACTATGGCTACACCTTC.

The gene calls are TRBV5-4 and TRBJ2-1; TRBD2 aligns across 8 bases. The J segment lost 9 bases and the V segment lost 3 bases, leaving 8 bases of the junction unmatched. The length of the CDR3 is 14 residues. Germline V gives CDR1 SGHNT, CDR2 YYREEE (reference sequence). The CDR3 loop reads CASSSPRGAGEQFF. CDR3 DNA sequence: TGTGCCAGCAGCTCGCCGCGGGGGGCTGGTGAGCAGTTCTTC.

This chain uses TRBV6-5 with TRBJ1-3, with a tentative D call TRBD1 (5 bases). The CDR3 length is 15 residues. V gave up 6 bases and J gave up 2 bases, with 14 bases separating them. In germline, CDR1 is MNHEY, CDR2 SVGAGI. The CDR3 region is CASSPDRQTGNTIYF. CDR3 bases: TGTGCCAGCAGCCCCGACAGACAAACTGGAAACACCATATATTTT.

Regarding this clone: The germline gene is not matched at one end of the junction; a read error may be the cause. Within the sample, other DNA sequences also encode this same CDR3. This chain uses TRBV5-6 with TRBJ2-1; D is perhaps TRBD2 (6 bases). CDR1 SGHDT and CDR2 YYEEEE come from the germline V gene. This CDR3 has 18 amino acids. The CDR3 DNA is TGTGCCAGCAGCTTTGCTGTGGCGGGGTTAGGCTCCTACAATGAACAGTTCTTC. Translating gives CASSFAVAGLGSYNEQFF.

V and J are TRBV18 and TRBJ1-1; D unresolved. The CDR3 sequence is 14 residues long. V was pared by 6 bases and J by 1 base, with 12 bases between. The V gene's germline CDR1 is KGHSH and CDR2 LQKENI. The CDR3 nucleotides read TGTGCCAGCTCTCGTCCCTCCGGGAACACTGAAGCTTTCTTT. Its protein is CASSRPSGNTEAFF.

The chain carries TRBV2 and TRBJ1-1; tentatively, D is TRBD1 (6 bases). The germline CDR1 and CDR2 sequences are SNHLY and FYNNEI. CDR3 size: 12 residues. Trimming pared 7 bases from V and 10 bases from J, leaving 16 bases between. CDR3 DNA sequence: TGTGCCAGCACCCGAGGGGGACTTCCAGCTTTCTTT. It encodes CASTRGGLPAFF.

This clone was detected only once. This chain links TRBV21-1 with TRBJ2-7; TRBD2 was called by the table and not checked on the DNA. TRBV21-1 is an annotated pseudogene. The CDR3 covers 13 residues. CDR3 in amino acids: CAKVGRGLYEQYF. CDR3 in DNA: TGTGCCAAGGTAGGGCGGGGGCTCTACGAGCAGTACTTC.

The rearrangement uses TRBV25-1 and TRBJ2-3; D is possibly TRBD1 (5 bases). This CDR3 has 14 amino acids. From germline, CDR1 is MGHDK and CDR2 SYGVNS. The ends were cut back, 5 bases at V and 8 bases at J, with 17 bases in the middle. The CDR3 coding sequence is TGTGCCAGCAGTCTTAGGACCAGGGATGGTACGCAGTATTTT. Protein sequence: CASSLRTRDGTQYF.